This record covers a single TCR beta chain. This sample was included in a study of blood T cell repertoires in COVID-19. Germline lookup yields CDR1 SGHTA and CDR2 FQGNSA. V lost 2 bases and J 4 bases, leaving 9 bases between the germline ends. CDR3 length: 13 amino acids. TCRdb keeps only in-frame clones here, not all; method: immunoSEQ multiplex PCR. The sample lists 60,000 to 75,000 clones, more than 85% occurring once. The specimen sequenced was peripheral blood. The chain is built from TRBV7-2 and TRBJ2-7; TRBD2 is a possible D gene (5 bases). This clonotype originated in a man between 65 and 80 years old with active COVID-19. Here the CDR3 reads CASSLRRKYEQYF. In DNA form, the CDR3 reads TGTGCCAGCAGCTTAAGGAGGAAATACGAGCAGTACTTC.